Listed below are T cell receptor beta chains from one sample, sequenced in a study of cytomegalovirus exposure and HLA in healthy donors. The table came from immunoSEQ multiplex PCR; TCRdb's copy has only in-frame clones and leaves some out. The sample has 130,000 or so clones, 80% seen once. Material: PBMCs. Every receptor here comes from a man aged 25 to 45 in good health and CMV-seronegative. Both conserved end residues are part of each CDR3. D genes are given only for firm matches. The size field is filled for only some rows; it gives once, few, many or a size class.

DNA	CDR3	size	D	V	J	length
TGTGCCAGCAGCTTAACAGGGAAAGCGAACACTGAAGCTTTCTTT	CASSLTGKANTEAFF	.	.	TRBV13	TRBJ1-1	15
TGTGCCAGCAATCCCTCTAGCGGGGCCTCCGATACGCAGTATTTT	CASNPSSGASDTQYF	.	TRBD2	TRBV25-1	TRBJ2-3	15
TGTGCCAGTAGTAGACTAGCGGGGTACGCCGGGGAGACCCAGTACTTC	CASSRLAGYAGETQYF	.	TRBD2	TRBV19	TRBJ2-5	16
TGTGCCAGTAGTAATACCAGGGGGGACATTCAGTACTTC	CASSNTRGDIQYF	.	.	TRBV19	TRBJ2-4	13
TGTGCCAGCAGTCTCCCGACGGGAGGTCGGAACGAGCAGTACTTC	CASSLPTGGRNEQYF	few	TRBD2	TRBV28	TRBJ2-7	15
TGTGCCAGCAGAGACAGGGGGATCTCAGATACGCAGTATTTT	CASRDRGISDTQYF	.	TRBD1	TRBV19	TRBJ2-3	14
TGTGCCAGCAGCACAATCGGACGAGACCAACTAGAACTGCCAGATACGCAGTATTTT	CASSTIGRDQLELPDTQYF	.	.	TRBV13	TRBJ2-3	19
TGCGCCAGCAGCTTGGCAGGCCCTCAAAATGAAAAACTGTTTTTT	CASSLAGPQNEKLFF	.	.	TRBV5-1	TRBJ1-4	15
TGTGCCACCAGCGGACCGGGACAGGCTAACTATGGCTACACCTTC	CATSGPGQANYGYTF	once	TRBD1	TRBV15	TRBJ1-2	15
TGTGCCAGCAGCTTTTTAGTGGAACAGCAGAATGAAAAACTGTTTTTT	CASSFLVEQQNEKLFF	.	.	TRBV5-6	TRBJ1-4	16
TGTGCCAGTAATCACTTTTCCGGGACAGACACCTACGAGCAGTACTTC	CASNHFSGTDTYEQYF	few	TRBD1	TRBV19	TRBJ2-7	16
TGTGCCAGCAGGCCGGGACAATACAATGAGCAGTTCTTC	CASRPGQYNEQFF	few	.	TRBV6-5	TRBJ2-1	13
TGCGCCAGCAGCCATGGAACGGGGGTCCAAGAGACCCAGTACTTC	CASSHGTGVQETQYF	.	.	TRBV5-1	TRBJ2-5	15
TGTGCCAGCAGCTTAGTCCCTAGCGGGGGGGCTTTTGGGCAGTATTTT	CASSLVPSGGAFGQYF	.	TRBD2	TRBV11-2	TRBJ2-3	16
TGCGCCAGCAGCCTAACCCTAGCGAGCGCCTACAATGAGCAGTTCTTC	CASSLTLASAYNEQFF	.	.	TRBV4-1	TRBJ2-1	16
TGTGCCAGCAGCTCCGGACAGGGTTTCAATCAGCCCCAGCATTTT	CASSSGQGFNQPQHF	.	TRBD1	TRBV28	TRBJ1-5	15
TGTGCCAGCAGGCTCGGACAGAATAATGAAAAACTGTTTTTT	CASRLGQNNEKLFF	.	.	TRBV27	TRBJ1-4	14
TGTGCCAGCAGTGTACGGGACAGTCTCACTGGGGCCAACGTCCTGACTTTC	CASSVRDSLTGANVLTF	few	TRBD1	TRBV27	TRBJ2-6	17
TGTGCCAGCAGCCAAGATTACGGGGGTCGGGAAAAACTGTTTTTT	CASSQDYGGREKLFF	.	.	TRBV14	TRBJ1-4	15
TGTGCCAGCAGCCTAGTGGGCCTAGCGGGAGGGCAAGAGACCCAGTACTTC	CASSLVGLAGGQETQYF	.	TRBD2	TRBV7-2	TRBJ2-5	17
TGTGCCAGCAGTTCCGGGTGGGAAGAGACCCAGTACTTC	CASSSGWEETQYF	.	.	TRBV25-1	TRBJ2-5	13
TGCAGCGTCCCCGAGGGGGGGGCGATCCATGGCTACACCTTC	CSVPEGGAIHGYTF	.	.	TRBV29-1	TRBJ1-2	14
TGTGCCAGCAGCCCAACGGGCAGGGTATCCGCCGGGGAGCTGTTTTTT	CASSPTGRVSAGELFF	.	.	TRBV5-6	TRBJ2-2	16
TGTGCCTGGTCGGGCGGGGGCGAGCAGTACTTC	CAWSGGGEQYF	.	TRBD2	TRBV30	TRBJ2-7	11
TGTGCCAGCAGCCCATCGACTAGCGGGGGGGGGTACGAGCAGTACTTC	CASSPSTSGGGYEQYF	.	TRBD2	TRBV5-6	TRBJ2-7	16
TGTGCCAGCAGAGCCAGGACTAGCGTACAAGAGACCCAGTACTTC	CASRARTSVQETQYF	.	TRBD2	TRBV6-1	TRBJ2-5	15
TGTGCCAGCAGCGGGTGGGGCTCCACAGATACGCAGTATTTT	CASSGWGSTDTQYF	.	.	TRBV27	TRBJ2-3	14
TGTGCCAGCAGCTCCCCTGGAGGGGTAGCTTTCTTT	CASSSPGGVAFF	few	.	TRBV5-8	TRBJ1-1	12
TGTGCCAGCCTGAGGGTTTCTACCTACGAGCAGTACTTC	CASLRVSTYEQYF	few	.	TRBV2	TRBJ2-7	13
TGTGCCAGCAGCTCAAAGACAGGGGCCAAAAACATTCAGTACTTC	CASSSKTGAKNIQYF	.	TRBD1	TRBV5-4	TRBJ2-4	15
TGTGCCAGCAGCTTGGGGACAGGGATCTACACCGGGGAGCTGTTTTTT	CASSLGTGIYTGELFF	.	TRBD1	TRBV7-2	TRBJ2-2	16
TGTGCCAGCAGTCCAGACAGGGGGCGCCCCTACGAGCAGTACTTC	CASSPDRGRPYEQYF	.	TRBD1	TRBV28	TRBJ2-7	15
TGTGCCAGCAGCGCGAAGGGAGGGAGACAATACAATGAGCAGTTCTTC	CASSAKGGRQYNEQFF	.	TRBD2	TRBV7-3	TRBJ2-1	16
TGTGCCAGCAGCCCGAGCAGGGGATCTGGAAACACCATATATTTT	CASSPSRGSGNTIYF	.	.	TRBV5-4	TRBJ1-3	15
TGCAGCGTTGAGTCCCGCGCCCACGAGCAGTACTTC	CSVESRAHEQYF	.	.	TRBV29-1	TRBJ2-7	12
TGCGCCAGCAGCCCTTGGACAGGGAACACTGAAGCTTTCTTT	CASSPWTGNTEAFF	.	TRBD1	TRBV5-1	TRBJ1-1	14
TGTGCCAGCAGCCTATCTAGCGGGAGGGGGAATGAGCAGTTCTTC	CASSLSSGRGNEQFF	.	TRBD2	TRBV5-6	TRBJ2-1	15
TGTGCCAGCCTAACGGGACATAGTAATCAGCCCCAGCATTTT	CASLTGHSNQPQHF	.	.	TRBV28	TRBJ1-5	14
TGTGCCTGGAGAATCAAAACGGACAGGGGGAACGAGCAGTACTTC	CAWRIKTDRGNEQYF	few	TRBD1	TRBV30	TRBJ2-7	15
TGTGCCAGCAGCTTAGTAAGGGGTCCAACTAATGAAAAACTGTTTTTT	CASSLVRGPTNEKLFF	.	.	TRBV7-2	TRBJ1-4	16
TGTGCCAGCAGCCCGAGACTAGCGGAAAAATACGAGCAGTACTTC	CASSPRLAEKYEQYF	.	TRBD2	TRBV7-9	TRBJ2-7	15
TGTGCCAGCAGTACAGACAGGGGACACTATGGCTACACCTTC	CASSTDRGHYGYTF	.	TRBD1	TRBV6-1	TRBJ1-2	14